This TCR beta chain was recorded in a study of blood T cells in healthy people across ages. Study-level background: Template switching picked up about one barcoded beta molecule for each two T cells. Whole-study findings and limits: Researchers said unsorted PBMCs prevented a conclusive naive versus antigen-experienced comparison. Estimated diversity, derived from one million T cells, was regarded as an underestimate. Both higher diversity and more naive CD4+ cells marked long-lived donors when set against aged donors.

Comments on this clonotype: Its antigen is unidentified.

A second PCR of roughly 7 to 11 cycles used a sample-barcoded 5' primer and a J-beta primer mix. A single record per CDR3 protein comes from TCRdb applying MiXCR to the 5' RACE reads. This sample has hundreds of thousands of distinct CDR3 sequences; around 68% occur once, and the top ten carry about 27%. The CDR3 loop spans 11 amino acids. Trimming removed 7 bases at V and 5 bases at J, with 8 bases between. Germline values: CDR1 ENHRY, CDR2 SYGVKD. The chain is built from TRBV10-3 and TRBJ1-2; D gene ambiguous. This TCR was recovered from a man under 40 in good health. The sample was blood. The CDR3 DNA reads TGTGCCATCAATAAAGGATATGGCTACACCTTC. Amino acid sequence: CAINKGYGYTF.